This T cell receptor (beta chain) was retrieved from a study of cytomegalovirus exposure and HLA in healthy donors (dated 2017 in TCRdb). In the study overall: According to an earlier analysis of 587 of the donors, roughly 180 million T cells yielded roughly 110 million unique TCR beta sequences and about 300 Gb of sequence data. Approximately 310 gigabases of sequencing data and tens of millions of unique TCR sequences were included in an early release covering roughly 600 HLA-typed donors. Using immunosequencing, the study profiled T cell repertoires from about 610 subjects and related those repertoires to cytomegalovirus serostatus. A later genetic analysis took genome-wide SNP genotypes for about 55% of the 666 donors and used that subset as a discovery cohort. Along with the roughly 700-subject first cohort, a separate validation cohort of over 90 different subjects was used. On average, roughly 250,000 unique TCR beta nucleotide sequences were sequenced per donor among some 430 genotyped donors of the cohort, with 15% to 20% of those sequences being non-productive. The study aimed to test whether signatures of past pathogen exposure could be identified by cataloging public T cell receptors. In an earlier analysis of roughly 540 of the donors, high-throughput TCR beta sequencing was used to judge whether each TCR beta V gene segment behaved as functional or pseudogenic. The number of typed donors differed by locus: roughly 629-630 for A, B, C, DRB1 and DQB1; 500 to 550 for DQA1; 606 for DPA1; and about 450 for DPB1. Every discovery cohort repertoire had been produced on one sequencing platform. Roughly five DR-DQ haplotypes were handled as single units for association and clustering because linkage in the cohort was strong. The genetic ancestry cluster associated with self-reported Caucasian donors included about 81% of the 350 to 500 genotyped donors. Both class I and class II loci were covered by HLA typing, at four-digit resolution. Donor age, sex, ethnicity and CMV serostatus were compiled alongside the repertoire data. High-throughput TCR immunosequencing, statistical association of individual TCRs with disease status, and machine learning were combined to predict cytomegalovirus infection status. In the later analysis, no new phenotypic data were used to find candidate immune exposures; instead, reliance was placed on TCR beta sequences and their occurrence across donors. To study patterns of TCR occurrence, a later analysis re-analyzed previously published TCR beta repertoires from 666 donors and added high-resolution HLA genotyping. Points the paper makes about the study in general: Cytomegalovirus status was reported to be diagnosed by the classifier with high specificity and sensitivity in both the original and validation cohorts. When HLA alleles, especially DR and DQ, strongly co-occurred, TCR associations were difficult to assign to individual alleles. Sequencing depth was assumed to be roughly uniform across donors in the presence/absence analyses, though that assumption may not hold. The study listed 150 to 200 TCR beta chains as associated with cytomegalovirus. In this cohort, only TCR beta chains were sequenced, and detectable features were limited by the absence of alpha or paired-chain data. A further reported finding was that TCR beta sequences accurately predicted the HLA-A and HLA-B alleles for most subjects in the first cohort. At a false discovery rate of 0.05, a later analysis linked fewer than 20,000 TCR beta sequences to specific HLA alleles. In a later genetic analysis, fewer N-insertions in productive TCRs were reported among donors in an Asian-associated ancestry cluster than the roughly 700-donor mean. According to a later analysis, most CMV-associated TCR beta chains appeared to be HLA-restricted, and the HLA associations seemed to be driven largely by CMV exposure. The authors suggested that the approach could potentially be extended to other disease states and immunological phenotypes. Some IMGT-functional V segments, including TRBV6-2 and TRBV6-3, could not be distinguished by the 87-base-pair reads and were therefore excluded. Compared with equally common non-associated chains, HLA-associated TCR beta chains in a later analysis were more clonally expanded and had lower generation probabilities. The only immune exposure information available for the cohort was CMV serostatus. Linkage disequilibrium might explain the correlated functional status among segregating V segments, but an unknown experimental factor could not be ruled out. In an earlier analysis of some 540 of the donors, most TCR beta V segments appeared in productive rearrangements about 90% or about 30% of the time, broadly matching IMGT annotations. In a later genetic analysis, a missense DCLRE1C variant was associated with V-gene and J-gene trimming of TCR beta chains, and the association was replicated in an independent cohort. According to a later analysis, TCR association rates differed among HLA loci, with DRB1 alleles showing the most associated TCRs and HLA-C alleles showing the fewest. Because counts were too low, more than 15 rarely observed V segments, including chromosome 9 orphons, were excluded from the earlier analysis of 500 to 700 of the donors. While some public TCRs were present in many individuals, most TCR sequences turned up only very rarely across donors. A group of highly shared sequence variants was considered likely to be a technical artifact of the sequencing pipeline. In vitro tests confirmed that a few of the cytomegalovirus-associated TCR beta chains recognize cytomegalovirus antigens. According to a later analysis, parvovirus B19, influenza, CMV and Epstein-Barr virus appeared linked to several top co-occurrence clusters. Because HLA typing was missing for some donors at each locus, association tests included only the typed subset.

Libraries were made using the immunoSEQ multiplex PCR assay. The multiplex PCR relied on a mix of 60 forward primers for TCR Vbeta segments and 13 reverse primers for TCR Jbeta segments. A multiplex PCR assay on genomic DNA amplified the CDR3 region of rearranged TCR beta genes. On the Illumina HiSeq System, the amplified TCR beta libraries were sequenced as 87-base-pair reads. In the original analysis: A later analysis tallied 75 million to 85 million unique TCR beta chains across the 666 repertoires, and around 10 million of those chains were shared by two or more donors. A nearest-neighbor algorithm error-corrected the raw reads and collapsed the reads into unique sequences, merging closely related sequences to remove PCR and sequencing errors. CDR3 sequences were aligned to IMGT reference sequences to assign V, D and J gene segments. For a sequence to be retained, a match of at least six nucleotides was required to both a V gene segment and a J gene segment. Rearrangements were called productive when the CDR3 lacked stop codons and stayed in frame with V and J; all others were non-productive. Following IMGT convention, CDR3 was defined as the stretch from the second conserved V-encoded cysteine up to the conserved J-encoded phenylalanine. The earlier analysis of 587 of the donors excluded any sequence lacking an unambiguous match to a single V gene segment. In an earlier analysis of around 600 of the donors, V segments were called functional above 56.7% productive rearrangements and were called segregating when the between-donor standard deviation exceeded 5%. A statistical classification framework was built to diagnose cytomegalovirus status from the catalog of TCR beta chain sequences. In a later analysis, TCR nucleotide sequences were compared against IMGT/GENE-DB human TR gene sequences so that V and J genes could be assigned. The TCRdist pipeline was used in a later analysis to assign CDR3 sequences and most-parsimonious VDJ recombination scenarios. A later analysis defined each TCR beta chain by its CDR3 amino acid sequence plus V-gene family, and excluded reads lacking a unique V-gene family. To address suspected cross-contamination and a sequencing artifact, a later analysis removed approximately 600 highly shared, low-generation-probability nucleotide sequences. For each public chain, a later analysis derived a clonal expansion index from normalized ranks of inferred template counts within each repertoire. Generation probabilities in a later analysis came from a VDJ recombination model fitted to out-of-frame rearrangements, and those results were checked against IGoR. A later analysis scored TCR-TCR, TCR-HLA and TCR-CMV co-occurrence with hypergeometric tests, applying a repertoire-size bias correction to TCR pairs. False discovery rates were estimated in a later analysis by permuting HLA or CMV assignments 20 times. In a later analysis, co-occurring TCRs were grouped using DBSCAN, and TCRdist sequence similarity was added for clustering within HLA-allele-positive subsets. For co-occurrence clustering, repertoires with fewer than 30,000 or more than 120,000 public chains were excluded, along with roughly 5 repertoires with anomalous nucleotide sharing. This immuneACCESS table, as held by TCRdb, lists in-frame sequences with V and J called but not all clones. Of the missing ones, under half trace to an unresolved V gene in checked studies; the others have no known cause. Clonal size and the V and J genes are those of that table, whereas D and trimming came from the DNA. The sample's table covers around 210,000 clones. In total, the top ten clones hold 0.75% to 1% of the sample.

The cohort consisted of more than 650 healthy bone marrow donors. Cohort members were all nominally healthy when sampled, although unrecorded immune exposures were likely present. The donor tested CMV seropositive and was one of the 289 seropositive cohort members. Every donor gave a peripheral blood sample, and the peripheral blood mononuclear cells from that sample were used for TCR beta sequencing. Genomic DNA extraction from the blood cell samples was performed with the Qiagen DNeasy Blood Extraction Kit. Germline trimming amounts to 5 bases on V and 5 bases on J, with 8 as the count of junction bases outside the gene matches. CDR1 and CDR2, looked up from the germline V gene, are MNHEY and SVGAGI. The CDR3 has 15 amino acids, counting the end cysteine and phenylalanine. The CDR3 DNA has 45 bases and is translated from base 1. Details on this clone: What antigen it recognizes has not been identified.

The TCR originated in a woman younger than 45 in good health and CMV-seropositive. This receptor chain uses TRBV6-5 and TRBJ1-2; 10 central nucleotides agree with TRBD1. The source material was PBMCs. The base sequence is TGTGCCAGCAGTACCGGGACAGGGGTCTGGTATGGCTACACCTTC. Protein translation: CASSTGTGVWYGYTF.